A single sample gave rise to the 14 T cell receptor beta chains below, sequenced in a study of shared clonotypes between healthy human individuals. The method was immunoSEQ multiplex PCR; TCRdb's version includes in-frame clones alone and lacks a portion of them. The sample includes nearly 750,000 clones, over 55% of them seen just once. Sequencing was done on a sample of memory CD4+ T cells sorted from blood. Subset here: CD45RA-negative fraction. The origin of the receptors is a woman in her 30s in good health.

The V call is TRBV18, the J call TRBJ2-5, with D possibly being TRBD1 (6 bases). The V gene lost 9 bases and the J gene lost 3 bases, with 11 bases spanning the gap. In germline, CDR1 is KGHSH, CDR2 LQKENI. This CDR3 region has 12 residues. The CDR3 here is CASRKGEETQYF. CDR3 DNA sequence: TGTGCCAGTCGGAAGGGGGAAGAGACCCAGTACTTC.

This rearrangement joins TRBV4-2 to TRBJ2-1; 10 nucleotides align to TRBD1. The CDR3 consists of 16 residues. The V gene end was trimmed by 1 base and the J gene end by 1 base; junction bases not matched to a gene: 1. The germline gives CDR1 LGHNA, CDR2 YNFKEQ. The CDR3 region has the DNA TGTGCCAGCAGCCAAGGGGACAGGGGATCCTACAATGAGCAGTTCTTC. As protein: CASSQGDRGSYNEQFF.

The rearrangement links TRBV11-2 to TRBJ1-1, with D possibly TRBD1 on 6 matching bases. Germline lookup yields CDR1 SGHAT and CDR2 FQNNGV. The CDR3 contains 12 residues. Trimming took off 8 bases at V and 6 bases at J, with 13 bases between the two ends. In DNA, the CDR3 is TGTGCCAGCGGGGGCGGAGGGCCTGAAGCTTTCTTT. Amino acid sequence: CASGGGGPEAFF.

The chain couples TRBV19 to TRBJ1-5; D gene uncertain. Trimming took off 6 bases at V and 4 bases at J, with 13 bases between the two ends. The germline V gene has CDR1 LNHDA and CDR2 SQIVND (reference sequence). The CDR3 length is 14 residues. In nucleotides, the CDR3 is TGTGCCAGTAGCCCCATCGACTGGAATCAGCCCCAGCATTTT. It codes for CASSPIDWNQPQHF.

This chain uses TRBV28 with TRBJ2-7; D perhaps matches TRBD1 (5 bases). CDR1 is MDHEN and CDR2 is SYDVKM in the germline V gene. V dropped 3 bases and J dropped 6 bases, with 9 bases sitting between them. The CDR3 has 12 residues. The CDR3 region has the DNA TGTGCCAGCAGTTTGCAGGGATCCGAGCAGTACTTC. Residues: CASSLQGSEQYF.

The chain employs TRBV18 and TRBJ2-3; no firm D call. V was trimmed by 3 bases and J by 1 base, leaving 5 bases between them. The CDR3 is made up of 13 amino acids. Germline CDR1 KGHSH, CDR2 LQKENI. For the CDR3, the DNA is TGTGCCAGCTCACCGGTAGGCACAGATACGCAGTATTTT. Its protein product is CASSPVGTDTQYF.

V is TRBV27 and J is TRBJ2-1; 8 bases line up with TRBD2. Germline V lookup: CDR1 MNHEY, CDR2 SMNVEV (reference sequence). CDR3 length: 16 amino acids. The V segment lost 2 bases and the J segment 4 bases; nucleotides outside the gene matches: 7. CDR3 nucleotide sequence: TGTGCCAGCAGTTTAGTAGCGGGACTTAAGTACAATGAGCAGTTCTTC. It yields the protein CASSLVAGLKYNEQFF.

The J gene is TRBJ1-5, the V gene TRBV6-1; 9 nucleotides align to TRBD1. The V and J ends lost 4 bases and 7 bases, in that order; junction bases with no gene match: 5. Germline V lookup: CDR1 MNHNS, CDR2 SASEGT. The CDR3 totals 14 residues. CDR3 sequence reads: CASSADRGGQPQHF. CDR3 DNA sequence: TGTGCCAGCAGTGCGGACAGGGGAGGGCAGCCCCAGCATTTT.

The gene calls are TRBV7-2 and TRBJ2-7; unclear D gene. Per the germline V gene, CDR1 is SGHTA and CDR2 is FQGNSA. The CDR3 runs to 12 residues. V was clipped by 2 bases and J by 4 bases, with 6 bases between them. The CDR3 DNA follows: TGTGCCAGCAGCTTATCCCAATACGAGCAGTACTTC. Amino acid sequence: CASSLSQYEQYF.

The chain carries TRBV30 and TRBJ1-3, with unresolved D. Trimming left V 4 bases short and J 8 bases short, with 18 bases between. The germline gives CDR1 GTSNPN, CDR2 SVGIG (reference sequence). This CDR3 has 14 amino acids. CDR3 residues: CAWTVNRVQDTIYF. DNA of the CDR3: TGTGCCTGGACCGTTAACCGGGTTCAAGACACCATATATTTT.

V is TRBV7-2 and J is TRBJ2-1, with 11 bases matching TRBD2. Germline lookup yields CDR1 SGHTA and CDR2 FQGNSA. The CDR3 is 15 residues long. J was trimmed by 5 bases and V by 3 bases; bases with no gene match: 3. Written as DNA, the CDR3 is TGTGCCAGCAGCTTCGGGACTAGCGGCAACAATGAGCAGTTCTTC. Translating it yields CASSFGTSGNNEQFF.

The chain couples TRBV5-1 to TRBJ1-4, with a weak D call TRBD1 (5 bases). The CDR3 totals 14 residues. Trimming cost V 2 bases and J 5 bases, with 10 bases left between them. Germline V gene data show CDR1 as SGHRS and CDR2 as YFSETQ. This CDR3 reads CASSFFGANEKLFF. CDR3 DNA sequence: TGCGCCAGCAGCTTTTTCGGGGCGAATGAAAAACTGTTTTTT.

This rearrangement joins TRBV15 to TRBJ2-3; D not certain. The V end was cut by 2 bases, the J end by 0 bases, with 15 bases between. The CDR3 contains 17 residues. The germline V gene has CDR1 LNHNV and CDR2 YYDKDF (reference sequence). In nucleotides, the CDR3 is TGTGCCACCAGCAGACCCTCGTTGACCTCTAGCACAGATACGCAGTATTTT. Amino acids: CATSRPSLTSSTDTQYF.

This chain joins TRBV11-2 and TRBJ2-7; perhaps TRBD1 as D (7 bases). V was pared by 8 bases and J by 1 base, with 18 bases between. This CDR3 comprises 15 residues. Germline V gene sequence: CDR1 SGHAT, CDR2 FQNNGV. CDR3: CASDHWGDRSYEQYF. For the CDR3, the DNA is TGTGCCAGCGACCACTGGGGGGACAGATCCTACGAGCAGTACTTC.